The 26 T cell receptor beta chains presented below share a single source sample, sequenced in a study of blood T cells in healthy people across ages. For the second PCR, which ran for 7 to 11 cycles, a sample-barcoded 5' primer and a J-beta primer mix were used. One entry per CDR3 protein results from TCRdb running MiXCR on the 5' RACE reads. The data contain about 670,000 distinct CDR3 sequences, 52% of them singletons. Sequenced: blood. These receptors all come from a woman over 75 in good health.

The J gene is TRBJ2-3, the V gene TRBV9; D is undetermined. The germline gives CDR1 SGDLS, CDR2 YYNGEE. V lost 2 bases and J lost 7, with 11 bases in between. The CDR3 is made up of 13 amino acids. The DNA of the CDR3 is TGTGCCAGCAGCGTGTCCAATGGGAATACGCAGTATTTT. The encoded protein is CASSVSNGNTQYF.

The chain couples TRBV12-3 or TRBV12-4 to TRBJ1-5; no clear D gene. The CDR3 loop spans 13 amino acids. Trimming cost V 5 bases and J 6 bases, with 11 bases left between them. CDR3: CASSKGSPQPQHF. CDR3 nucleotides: TGTGCCAGCAGTAAAGGGTCTCCTCAGCCCCAGCATTTT.

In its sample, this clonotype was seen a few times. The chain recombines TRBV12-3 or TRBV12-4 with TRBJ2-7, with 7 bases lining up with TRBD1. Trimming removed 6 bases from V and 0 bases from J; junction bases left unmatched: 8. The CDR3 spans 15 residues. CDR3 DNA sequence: TGTGCCAGCAGATCCGGACAGGCGAGCTCCTACGAGCAGTACTTC. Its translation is CASRSGQASSYEQYF.

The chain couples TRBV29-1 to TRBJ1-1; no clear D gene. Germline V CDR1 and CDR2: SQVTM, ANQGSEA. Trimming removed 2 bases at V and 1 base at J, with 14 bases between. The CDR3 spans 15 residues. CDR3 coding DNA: TGCAGCGTTGAACTTAGACCACCAGAGAACACTGAAGCTTTCTTT. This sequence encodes CSVELRPPENTEAFF. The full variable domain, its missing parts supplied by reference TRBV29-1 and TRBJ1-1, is SAVISQKPSRDICQRGTSLTIQCQVDSQVTMMFWYRQQPGQSLTLIATANQGSEATYESGFVIDKFPISRPNLTFSTLTVSNMSPEDSSIYLCSVELRPPENTEAFFGQGTRLTVV.

The CDR3 nucleotides are TGTGCCAGCAGGCCTGTTAGCGGGGTTGATGAGCAGTACTTC. This sequence encodes CASRPVSGVDEQYF. The chain has TRBV2 and TRBJ2-7; 8 bases align to TRBD2. In germline, CDR1 is SNHLY, CDR2 FYNNEI. J lost 7 bases, V lost 6 bases, and 11 bases had no gene match. The CDR3 is 14 amino acids.

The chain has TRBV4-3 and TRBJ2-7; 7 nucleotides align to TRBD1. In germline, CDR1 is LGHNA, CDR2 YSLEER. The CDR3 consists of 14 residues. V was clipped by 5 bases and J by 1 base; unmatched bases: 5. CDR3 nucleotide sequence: TGCGCCAGCAGCGTAACAGGGGATTCCTACGAGCAGTACTTC. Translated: CASSVTGDSYEQYF.

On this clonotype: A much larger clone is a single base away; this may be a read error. The CDR3 sequence is CASSDRESTGEPFF. DNA of the CDR3: TGTGCCAGCAGCGACAGGGAATCCACCGGGGAGCCGTTTTTT. V is TRBV7-7 and J is TRBJ2-2; 7 nucleotides match TRBD1. Per germline, CDR1 SSHAT and CDR2 FNYEAQ (reference sequence). The CDR3 is made up of 14 amino acids.

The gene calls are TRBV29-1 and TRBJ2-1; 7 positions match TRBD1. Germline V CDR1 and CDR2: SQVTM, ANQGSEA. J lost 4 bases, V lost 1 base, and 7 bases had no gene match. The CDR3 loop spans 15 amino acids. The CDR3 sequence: CSVEVWDSNYNEQFF. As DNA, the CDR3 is TGCAGCGTTGAAGTTTGGGACAGCAATTACAATGAGCAGTTCTTC.

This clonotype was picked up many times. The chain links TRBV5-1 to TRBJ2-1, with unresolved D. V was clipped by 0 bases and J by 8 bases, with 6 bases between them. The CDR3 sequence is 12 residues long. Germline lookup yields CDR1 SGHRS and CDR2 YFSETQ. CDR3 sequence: CASSLASDEQFF. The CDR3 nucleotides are TGCGCCAGCAGCTTGGCCAGCGATGAGCAGTTCTTC.

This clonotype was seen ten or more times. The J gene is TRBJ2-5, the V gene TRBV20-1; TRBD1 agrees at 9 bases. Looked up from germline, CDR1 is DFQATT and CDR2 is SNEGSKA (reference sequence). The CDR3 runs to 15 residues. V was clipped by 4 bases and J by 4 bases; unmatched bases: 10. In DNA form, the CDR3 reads TGCAGTGCTATCCCGGGACAGGGTCGCTCAGAGACCCAGTACTTC. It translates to CSAIPGQGRSETQYF.

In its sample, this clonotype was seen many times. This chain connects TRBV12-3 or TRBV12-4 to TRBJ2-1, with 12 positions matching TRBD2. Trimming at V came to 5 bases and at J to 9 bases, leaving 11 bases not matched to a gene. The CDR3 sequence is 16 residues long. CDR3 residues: CASSAASGGAFSEQFF. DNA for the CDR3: TGTGCCAGCAGTGCCGCTAGCGGGGGGGCTTTCAGTGAGCAGTTCTTC.

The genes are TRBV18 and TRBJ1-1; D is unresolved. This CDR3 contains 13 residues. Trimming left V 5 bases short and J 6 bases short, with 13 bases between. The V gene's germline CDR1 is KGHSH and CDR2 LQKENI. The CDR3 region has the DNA TGTGCCAGCTCAGGTGACCTTGGGTCTGAAGCTTTCTTT. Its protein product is CASSGDLGSEAFF.

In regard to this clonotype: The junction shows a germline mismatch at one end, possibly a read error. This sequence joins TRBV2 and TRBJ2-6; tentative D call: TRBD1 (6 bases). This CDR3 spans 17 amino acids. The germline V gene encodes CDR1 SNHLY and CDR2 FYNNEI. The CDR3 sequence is CASSMTGSISGANVPTF. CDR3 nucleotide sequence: TGTGCCAGCAGTATGACAGGAAGTATCTCTGGGGCCAACGTCCCGACTTTC.

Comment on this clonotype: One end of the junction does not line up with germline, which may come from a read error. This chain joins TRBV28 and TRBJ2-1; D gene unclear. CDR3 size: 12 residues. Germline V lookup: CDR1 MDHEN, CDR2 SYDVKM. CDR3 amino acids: CASILGGREQFF. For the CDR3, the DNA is TGTGCCAGCATTTTAGGCGGAAGGGAGCAGTTCTTC.

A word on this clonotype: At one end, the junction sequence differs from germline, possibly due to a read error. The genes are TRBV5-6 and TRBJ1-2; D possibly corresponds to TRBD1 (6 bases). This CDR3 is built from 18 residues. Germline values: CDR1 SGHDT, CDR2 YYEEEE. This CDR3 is CASSPVSLAGESEYGYTF. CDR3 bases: TGTGCTAGCAGCCCGGTGTCATTGGCAGGGGAATCGGAGTATGGCTACACCTTC.

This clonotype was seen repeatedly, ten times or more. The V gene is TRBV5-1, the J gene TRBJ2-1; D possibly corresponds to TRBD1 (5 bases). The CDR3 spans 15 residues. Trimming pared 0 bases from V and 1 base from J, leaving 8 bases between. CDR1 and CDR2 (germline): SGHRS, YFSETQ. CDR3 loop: CASSLGRQSYNEQFF. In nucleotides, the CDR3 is TGCGCCAGCAGCTTGGGGCGACAGTCCTACAATGAGCAGTTCTTC.

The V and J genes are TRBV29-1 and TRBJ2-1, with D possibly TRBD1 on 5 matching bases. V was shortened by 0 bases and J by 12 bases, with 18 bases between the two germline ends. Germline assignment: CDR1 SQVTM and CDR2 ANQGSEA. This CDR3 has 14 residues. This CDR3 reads CSVEDPEVLTGQFF. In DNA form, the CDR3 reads TGCAGCGTTGAAGACCCTGAGGTACTTACAGGGCAGTTCTTC.

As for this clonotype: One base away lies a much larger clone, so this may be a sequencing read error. The DNA of the CDR3 is TGCAGTGCTAGTGACATACTAACCAAAAACATTCAGTACTTC. It codes for CSASDILTKNIQYF. This chain uses TRBV20-1 with TRBJ2-4; D is ambiguous. V gave up 3 bases and J gave up 2 bases, with 11 bases separating them. The length of the CDR3 is 14 residues. The germline CDR1 and CDR2 sequences are DFQATT and SNEGSKA (reference sequence).

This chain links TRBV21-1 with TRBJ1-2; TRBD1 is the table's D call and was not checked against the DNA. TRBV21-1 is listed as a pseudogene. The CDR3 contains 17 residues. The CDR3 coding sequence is TGTGCCAGCAGCATTCCGTGGGTGAGGGACGGGGGCAACGGCTACACCTTC. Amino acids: CASSIPWVRDGGNGYTF.

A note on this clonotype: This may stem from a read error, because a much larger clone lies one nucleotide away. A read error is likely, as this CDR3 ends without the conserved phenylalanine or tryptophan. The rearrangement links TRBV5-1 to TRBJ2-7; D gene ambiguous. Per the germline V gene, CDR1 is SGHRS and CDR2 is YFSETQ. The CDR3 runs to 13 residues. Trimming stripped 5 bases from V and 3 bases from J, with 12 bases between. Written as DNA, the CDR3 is TGCGCCAGCAGTGAGATGGGCAGCTACGAGCAGTACTTG. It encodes CASSEMGSYEQYL.

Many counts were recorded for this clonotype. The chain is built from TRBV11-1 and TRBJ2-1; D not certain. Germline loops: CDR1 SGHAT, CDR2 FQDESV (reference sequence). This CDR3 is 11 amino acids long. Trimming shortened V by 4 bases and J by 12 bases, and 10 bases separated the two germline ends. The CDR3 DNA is TGTGCCAGCAGCTCAACGGTCGGGCAGTTCTTC. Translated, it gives CASSSTVGQFF.

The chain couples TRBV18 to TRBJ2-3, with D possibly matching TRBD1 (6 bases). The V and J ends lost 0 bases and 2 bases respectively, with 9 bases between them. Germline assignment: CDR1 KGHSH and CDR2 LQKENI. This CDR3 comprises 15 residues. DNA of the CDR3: TGTGCCAGCTCACCACCGGGGGCGGACACAGATACGCAGTATTTT. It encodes CASSPPGADTDTQYF.

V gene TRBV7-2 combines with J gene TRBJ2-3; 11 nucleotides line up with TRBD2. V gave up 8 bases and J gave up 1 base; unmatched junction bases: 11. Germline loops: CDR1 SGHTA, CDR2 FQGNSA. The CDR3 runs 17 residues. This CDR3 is CASAGASGGRGTDTQYF. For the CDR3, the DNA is TGTGCCAGCGCTGGGGCTAGCGGGGGGAGGGGCACAGATACGCAGTATTTT.

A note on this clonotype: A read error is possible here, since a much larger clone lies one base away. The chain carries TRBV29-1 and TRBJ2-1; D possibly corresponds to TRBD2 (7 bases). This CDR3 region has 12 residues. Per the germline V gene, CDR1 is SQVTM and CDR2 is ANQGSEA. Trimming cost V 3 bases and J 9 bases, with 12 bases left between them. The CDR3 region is CSVDGGGGEQFF. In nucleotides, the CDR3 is TGCAGCGTTGATGGGGGAGGGGGTGAGCAGTTCTTC.

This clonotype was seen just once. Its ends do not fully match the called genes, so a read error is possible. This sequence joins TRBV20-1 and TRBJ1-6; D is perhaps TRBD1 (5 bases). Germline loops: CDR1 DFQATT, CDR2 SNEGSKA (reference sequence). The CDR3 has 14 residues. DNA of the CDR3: TGCAGTACTAGAGTGGGGGACGGGAATTCACCCCTCCACTTT. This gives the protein CSTRVGDGNSPLHF.

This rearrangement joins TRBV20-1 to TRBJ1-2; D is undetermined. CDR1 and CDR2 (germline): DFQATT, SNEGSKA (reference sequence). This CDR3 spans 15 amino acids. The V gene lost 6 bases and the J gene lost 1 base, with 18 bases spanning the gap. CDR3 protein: CSAQVGSSFNYGYTF. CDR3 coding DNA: TGCAGTGCCCAGGTGGGATCCTCCTTTAACTATGGCTACACCTTC.